The 10 T cell receptor beta chains below all came from one sample that was sequenced in a study of technical replicates of blood from a few donors. Produced via immunoSEQ multiplex PCR; TCRdb's table is partial and in-frame only. The repertoire holds about 85,000 clones, with roughly 94% as singletons. Sequencing was carried out using T cells isolated from PBMCs. These receptors came from a human donor in good health.

The chain has TRBV10-2 and TRBJ1-2; TRBD1 matches 9 bases. V lost 2 bases to trimming and J lost 5 bases; unmatched junction nucleotides: 9. Germline V gives CDR1 WSHSY, CDR2 SAAADI. The CDR3 sequence is 16 residues long. The CDR3 bases are TGCGCCAGCAGTGAGGCCGACAGGGGGGTAGAGTATGGCTACACCTTC. Residues: CASSEADRGVEYGYTF.

This rearrangement joins TRBV19 to TRBJ2-7; 10 nucleotides agree with TRBD1. Germline values: CDR1 LNHDA, CDR2 SQIVND (reference sequence). CDR3 length: 17 residues. The V and J ends lost 5 bases and 2 bases, in that order; junction bases with no gene match: 12. The DNA for the CDR3 is TGTGCCAGTAGTGAACCCCTCTCGACAGGGGGCCCCTACGAGCAGTACTTC. Its translation is CASSEPLSTGGPYEQYF. Using reference TRBV19 and TRBJ2-7 for the parts outside the CDR3, the full variable domain is DGGITQSPKYLFRKEGQNVTLSCEQNLNHDAMYWYRQDPGQGLRLIYYSQIVNDFQKGDIAEGYSVSREKKESFPLTVTSAQKNPTAFYLCASSEPLSTGGPYEQYFGPGTRLTVT.

The CDR3 region has the DNA TGTGCCAGCAGTGAAGCTAGAGACGGGGGGGCGTTGGATACGCAGTATTTT. Its translation is CASSEARDGGALDTQYF. V and J are TRBV6-1 and TRBJ2-3, with 8 positions matching TRBD2. V shed 0 bases, J shed 6 bases, and the junction held 11 bases outside the gene matches. CDR1 and CDR2 (germline): MNHNS, SASEGT. The CDR3 consists of 17 residues.

The gene calls are TRBV28 and TRBJ1-5; TRBD1 aligns across 7 bases. V trimming: 4 bases; J trimming: 16 bases; junction bases outside the gene matches: 10. Germline V gives CDR1 MDHEN, CDR2 SYDVKM. The CDR3 contains 12 residues. In nucleotides, the CDR3 is TGTGCCAGCAGTTGGCCGGGACAGTGGGGACATTTT. It is translated as CASSWPGQWGHF.

The rearrangement joins TRBV7-9 to TRBJ1-3, with D possibly TRBD1 on 6 matching bases. Trimming removed 4 bases at V and 6 bases at J, with 13 bases between. The CDR3 is 14 residues long. Looked up from germline, CDR1 is SEHNR and CDR2 is FQNEAQ (reference sequence). The CDR3 loop reads CASSYPGTSNTIYF. CDR3 nucleotides: TGTGCCAGCAGCTACCCCGGGACATCAAACACCATATATTTT. The variable domain in full, with the rest retrieved from reference TRBV7-9 and TRBJ1-3, is DTGVSQNPRHKITKRGQNVTFRCDPISEHNRLYWYRQTLGQGPEFLTYFQNEAQLEKSRLLSDRFSAERPKGSFSTLEIQRTEQGDSAMYLCASSYPGTSNTIYFGEGSWLTVV.

The chain is built from TRBV6-5 and TRBJ2-7, with D possibly being TRBD1 (6 bases). CDR3 length: 13 residues. The germline gives CDR1 MNHEY, CDR2 SVGAGI. V lost 6 bases and J 3 bases, leaving 12 bases between the germline ends. The CDR3 reads CASSQGHLYEQYF. The DNA for the CDR3 is TGTGCCAGCAGCCAGGGACACCTCTACGAGCAGTACTTC.

The genes are TRBV30 and TRBJ2-3; 7 bases fit TRBD2. V lost 0 bases to trimming and J lost 2 bases; unmatched junction nucleotides: 8. The CDR3 totals 16 residues. From germline, CDR1 is GTSNPN and CDR2 SVGIG (reference sequence). The chain's CDR3 is CAWSVVPGGNTDTQYF. CDR3 in DNA: TGTGCCTGGAGTGTAGTTCCGGGGGGAAACACAGATACGCAGTATTTT.

The DNA of the CDR3 is TGCGCCAGCAGCCAAATTCCGGGACAGGGGGCAGGTGGCTACACCTTC. Its protein is CASSQIPGQGAGGYTF. The gene calls are TRBV4-1 and TRBJ1-2, with 12 bases fitting TRBD1. The length of the CDR3 is 16 residues. Germline loops: CDR1 MGHRA, CDR2 YSYEKL. The trim removed 2 bases at V and 7 bases at J, leaving 8 bases unmatched.

V is TRBV6-5 and J is TRBJ2-5, with TRBD1 identical over 10 bases. The CDR3 is 15 residues long. V lost 5 bases, J lost 3 bases, and 6 bases stayed unmatched. Germline lookup yields CDR1 MNHEY and CDR2 SVGAGI. The CDR3 DNA reads as TGTGCCAGCAGTCGCGTGACAGGGGGCGAAGAGACCCAGTACTTC. As protein: CASSRVTGGEETQYF.

V gene TRBV19 combines with J gene TRBJ2-7, with 11 nucleotides matching TRBD2. V was clipped by 6 bases and J by 6 bases; unmatched bases: 7. From germline, CDR1 is LNHDA and CDR2 SQIVND (reference sequence). There are 14 residues in the CDR3. The CDR3 loop is CASSQLAGVSEQYF. The CDR3 nucleotides are TGTGCCAGTAGCCAACTAGCGGGAGTTAGCGAGCAGTACTTC. Together with reference TRBV19 and TRBJ2-7, the CDR3 gives the full variable domain: DGGITQSPKYLFRKEGQNVTLSCEQNLNHDAMYWYRQDPGQGLRLIYYSQIVNDFQKGDIAEGYSVSREKKESFPLTVTSAQKNPTAFYLCASSQLAGVSEQYFGPGTRLTVT.